The 5 T cell receptor beta chains below come from one sample, sequenced in a study of shared clonotypes between healthy human individuals. Measured with immunoSEQ multiplex PCR; TCRdb has only the in-frame clones, and not every one. The data contain hundreds of thousands of clones, around two thirds of them seen just once; the ten biggest clones take up approximately 1.8%. Source material: memory CD4+ T cells sorted from blood. The subset was: CD45RA-negative fraction. The receptors stem from a woman aged 25 to 39 in good health.

The CDR3 bases are TGTGCCAGGCCTACCGGGACTAGCGGGAGGGCCTACTACAATGAGCAGTTCTTC. This encodes CARPTGTSGRAYYNEQFF. J is TRBJ2-1 and V is TRBV19, with 16 bases identical to TRBD2. The CDR3 is made up of 18 amino acids. The junction had 11 bases not matched to a gene; V was cut back by 9 bases and J by 3 bases. The germline CDR1 and CDR2 sequences are LNHDA and SQIVND (reference sequence). Filled out from reference TRBV19 and TRBJ2-1, the complete variable domain reads DGGITQSPKYLFRKEGQNVTLSCEQNLNHDAMYWYRQDPGQGLRLIYYSQIVNDFQKGDIAEGYSVSREKKESFPLTVTSAQKNPTAFYLCARPTGTSGRAYYNEQFFGPGTRLTVL.

This rearrangement joins TRBV19 to TRBJ1-2, with no clear D. V was clipped by 3 bases and J by 0 bases, with 11 bases between them. Germline V gene lookup returns CDR1 LNHDA and CDR2 SQIVND (reference sequence). The CDR3 spans 15 residues. CDR3 protein: CASSMGWAANYGYTF. Here the CDR3 DNA reads TGTGCCAGTAGTATGGGGTGGGCAGCTAACTATGGCTACACCTTC.

The chain couples TRBV28 to TRBJ2-7, with a tentative D call TRBD1 (6 bases). Germline V gene lookup returns CDR1 MDHEN and CDR2 SYDVKM. V was shortened by 2 bases and J by 6 bases, with 23 bases between the two germline ends. This CDR3 has 17 residues. CDR3 sequence (DNA): TGTGCCAGCAGTTTAGTCCCCTCCAGGGGCGGTCTGTCCGAGCAGTACTTC. Translated, it gives CASSLVPSRGGLSEQYF.

The gene calls are TRBV28 and TRBJ1-2; D unclear. The V gene lost 8 bases and the J gene lost 2 bases, with 12 bases spanning the gap. CDR3 length: 13 residues. Germline assignment: CDR1 MDHEN and CDR2 SYDVKM. In DNA, the CDR3 is TGTGCCAGCTCGAGTCAGAGAAACTATGGCTACACCTTC. This codes for CASSSQRNYGYTF.

The chain uses TRBV19 and TRBJ2-5; TRBD2 aligns across 8 bases. CDR1 is LNHDA and CDR2 is SQIVND in the germline V gene (reference sequence). The CDR3 runs to 21 residues. J lost 1 base, V lost 7 bases, and 26 bases had no gene match. The CDR3 DNA reads TGTGCCAGTAAGGGCCGAGGAGGACTAGCCCAAGGCGCAGTCTCCCAAGAGACCCAGTACTTC. Protein sequence: CASKGRGGLAQGAVSQETQYF.